A single sample gave rise to the 2 T cell receptor beta chains below, sequenced in a study of shared clonotypes between healthy human individuals. Measured with immunoSEQ multiplex PCR; TCRdb has only the in-frame clones, and not every one. The data hold 2 million to 2.5 million clones, with roughly 90% observed a single time. The sequenced sample consisted of naive CD4+ T cells from PBMCs. Subset reported: CD45RA+ positively selected. These TCRs come from a man aged 18 to 29 in good health. Some clones in this sample may be carry-over from other donors' samples.

V gene TRBV7-8 combines with J gene TRBJ2-2; TRBD2 aligns across 7 bases. Germline V gives CDR1 SGHVS, CDR2 FQNEAQ. The length of the CDR3 is 16 residues. Germline trimming cut 0 bases from V and 6 bases from J; bases unmatched to any gene: 7. CDR3 protein: CASSLAAGRSAGELFF. CDR3 coding DNA: TGTGCCAGCAGCTTAGCTGCCGGGAGGAGCGCCGGGGAGCTGTTTTTT.

The chain couples TRBV2 to TRBJ1-5; tentatively, D is TRBD1 (6 bases). This CDR3 contains 14 residues. Germline-derived CDR1 and CDR2 are SNHLY and FYNNEI. The V end was cut by 8 bases, the J end by 6 bases, with 17 bases between. In DNA form, the CDR3 reads TGTGCCAGCGCTCCTTTCAGGGGAATTCAGCCCCAGCATTTT. Its translation: CASAPFRGIQPQHF.